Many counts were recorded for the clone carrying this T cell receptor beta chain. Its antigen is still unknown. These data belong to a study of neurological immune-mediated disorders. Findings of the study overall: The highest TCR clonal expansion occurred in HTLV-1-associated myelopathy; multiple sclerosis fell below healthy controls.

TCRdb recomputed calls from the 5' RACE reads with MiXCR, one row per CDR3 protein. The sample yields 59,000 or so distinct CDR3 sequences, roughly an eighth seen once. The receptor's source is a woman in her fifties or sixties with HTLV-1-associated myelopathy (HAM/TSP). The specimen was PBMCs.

Here the CDR3 reads CASSLYPSGIDREQYF. CDR3 bases: TGTGCCAGCAGTTTATACCCCTCCGGGATAGACCGCGAGCAGTACTTC. The rearrangement joins TRBV27 to TRBJ2-7; D may be TRBD2 (5 bases). Germline V gene data show CDR1 as MNHEY and CDR2 as SMNVEV (reference sequence). V was shortened by 1 base and J by 6 bases, with 19 bases between the two germline ends. The CDR3 contains 16 residues.